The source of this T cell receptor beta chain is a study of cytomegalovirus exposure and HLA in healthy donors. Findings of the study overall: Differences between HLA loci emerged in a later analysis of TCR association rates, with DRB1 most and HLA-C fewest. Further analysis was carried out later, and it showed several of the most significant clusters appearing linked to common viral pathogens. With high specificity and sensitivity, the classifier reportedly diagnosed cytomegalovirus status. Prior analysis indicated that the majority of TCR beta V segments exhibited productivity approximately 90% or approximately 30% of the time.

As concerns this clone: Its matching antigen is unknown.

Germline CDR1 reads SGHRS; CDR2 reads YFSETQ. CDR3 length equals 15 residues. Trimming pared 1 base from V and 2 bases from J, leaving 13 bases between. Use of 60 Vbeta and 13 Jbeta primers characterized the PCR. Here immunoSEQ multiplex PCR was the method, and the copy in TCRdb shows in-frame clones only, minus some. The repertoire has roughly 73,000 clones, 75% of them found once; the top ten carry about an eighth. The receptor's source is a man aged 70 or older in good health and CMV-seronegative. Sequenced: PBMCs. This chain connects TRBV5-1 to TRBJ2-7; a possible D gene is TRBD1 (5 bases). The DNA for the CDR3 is TGCGCCAGCAGCTTGACAGGCCTGGGTGCCTACGAGCAGTACTTC. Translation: CASSLTGLGAYEQYF.